These 12 T cell receptor beta chains came from one sample sequenced in a study of T cell clonotyping in hematopoietic cell transplantation. Only in-frame clones appear in the TCRdb table, and some are missing; sequencing was by immunoSEQ multiplex PCR. The profile shows 5,500 to 8,500 clones, more than 35% of them singletons. Sequenced here: peripheral blood mononuclear cells, sampled 30 days after allogeneic stem cell transplant. Source of these receptors: a female patient aged 60 or older who had an allogeneic stem cell transplant, so the T cells may come from the graft donor. Some clones in this sample may be carry-over from other donors' samples.

This clone was observed a few times. With a much larger clone just one base away, this may be a read error. The gene calls are TRBV30 and TRBJ2-7; D not resolved. V was clipped by 8 bases and J by 2 bases, with 16 bases between them. Germline loops: CDR1 GTSNPN, CDR2 SVGIG (reference sequence). The CDR3 consists of 13 residues. The CDR3 loop reads CAADGELPYEQYF. In nucleotides, the CDR3 is TGTGCCGCGGACGGTGAGCTCCCCTACGAGCAGTACTTC.

This clone was observed a handful of times. The rearrangement joins TRBV7-7 to TRBJ2-7, with a weak D call TRBD1 (5 bases). Trimming cost V 5 bases and J 5 bases, with 13 bases left between them. CDR3 length: 13 amino acids. Germline CDR1 reads SSHAT; CDR2 reads FNYEAQ (reference sequence). Here the CDR3 DNA reads TGTGCCAGCAGCCCCGCAGCAGGGAACGAGCAGTACTTC. It specifies CASSPAAGNEQYF.

This clone was counted only a few times. The J gene is TRBJ1-2, the V gene TRBV28; D is possibly TRBD1 (5 bases). The germline V gene encodes CDR1 MDHEN and CDR2 SYDVKM. The CDR3 has 15 amino acids. Trimming left V 4 bases short and J 2 bases short, with 14 bases between. CDR3 nucleotides: TGTGCCAGCAGTTCCCGAGTAGGGGAAAACTATGGCTACACCTTC. The encoded protein is CASSSRVGENYGYTF.

V is TRBV6-5 and J is TRBJ1-1; D is unresolved. This CDR3 contains 14 residues. The V and J ends lost 0 bases and 8 bases respectively, with 13 bases between them. Germline CDR1 MNHEY, CDR2 SVGAGI. DNA of the CDR3: TGTGCCAGCAGTTACTCGATAGGGCCGGGGGAAGCTTTCTTT. The encoded protein is CASSYSIGPGEAFF.

The CDR3 coding sequence is TGTGCCTGGATTAGACAGGTGGGCGGGGGGGCAGAAGCTTTCTTT. Protein product: CAWIRQVGGGAEAFF. The gene calls are TRBV30 and TRBJ1-1; weak D call: TRBD1 (6 bases). This CDR3 comprises 15 residues. The V gene lost 4 bases and the J gene lost 8 bases, with 23 bases spanning the gap. CDR1 and CDR2 from the germline V gene are GTSNPN and SVGIG (reference sequence).

This clone was recorded a few times. The chain joins TRBV6-6 to TRBJ1-5; 7 bases line up with TRBD1. Germline CDR1 is MNHNY and CDR2 is SVGAGI (reference sequence). CDR3 size: 14 residues. After removal of 6 bases from V and 2 bases from J, the junction contained 4 bases not matched to a gene. The CDR3 region is CASRGGWGNQPQHF. For the CDR3, the DNA is TGTGCCAGCAGAGGGGGCTGGGGCAATCAGCCCCAGCATTTT.

The rearrangement uses TRBV30 and TRBJ2-3, with D unresolved. Trimming took 2 bases from V and 4 from J, leaving 4 bases between them. The CDR3 contains 11 residues. Germline V gene lookup returns CDR1 GTSNPN and CDR2 SVGIG (reference sequence). Written as DNA, the CDR3 is TGTGCCTGGAGTTCGGCAGATACGCAGTATTTT. Its translation: CAWSSADTQYF.

This sequence joins TRBV30 and TRBJ1-6; D gene unclear. The germline V gene has CDR1 GTSNPN and CDR2 SVGIG (reference sequence). The CDR3 loop spans 12 amino acids. Trimming pared 2 bases from V and 5 bases from J, leaving 4 bases between. The CDR3 spells CAWSLNNSPLHF. The CDR3 nucleotides read TGTGCCTGGAGTCTGAATAATTCACCCCTCCACTTT.

This clone was seen more than once but under ten times. V and J are TRBV30 and TRBJ1-6; 7 bases map to TRBD1. J lost 7 bases, V lost 1 base, and 4 bases had no gene match. In germline, CDR1 is GTSNPN, CDR2 SVGIG (reference sequence). This CDR3 has 14 amino acids. This chain's CDR3 is CAWSAGQDNSPLHF. The CDR3 DNA reads as TGTGCCTGGAGTGCCGGACAGGACAATTCACCCCTCCACTTT.

In its sample, this clone was seen a few times. The chain links TRBV28 to TRBJ2-7; tentatively, D is TRBD2 (5 bases). V shed 5 bases and J shed 4 bases, with 12 bases lying between them. The CDR3 contains 13 residues. CDR1 is MDHEN, CDR2 SYDVKM, per germline. The CDR3 reads CASSIATDYEQYF. Written as DNA, the CDR3 is TGTGCCAGCAGTATAGCGACGGATTACGAGCAGTACTTC. Full variable domain (remainder filled in from reference TRBV28 and TRBJ2-7): DVKVTQSSRYLVKRTGEKVFLECVQDMDHENMFWYRQDPGLGLRLIYFSYDVKMKEKGDIPEGYSVSREKKERFSLILESASTNQTSMYLCASSIATDYEQYFGPGTRLTVT.

The chain has TRBV7-2 and TRBJ2-5, with 7 bases lining up with TRBD2. The assigned J gene may be wrong: the sequence end matches TRBJ2-7 better. Germline lookup yields CDR1 SGHTA and CDR2 FQGNSA. The CDR3 runs 15 residues. In DNA, the CDR3 is TGTGCCAGCAGCTACCGGGCTGGGAGGGTCCACGAGCAGTACTTC. This sequence encodes CASSYRAGRVHEQYF.

The chain links TRBV27 to TRBJ1-1; D is unclear. The CDR3 has 17 residues. Trimming cost V 2 bases and J 6 bases, with 22 bases left between them. Per germline, CDR1 MNHEY and CDR2 SMNVEV (reference sequence). CDR3 bases: TGTGCCAGCAGTTTACGACCATCGACCAGGAACGGCCCTGAAGCTTTCTTT. The encoded protein is CASSLRPSTRNGPEAFF.